The 12 T cell receptor beta chains reported below all come from one sample, sequenced in a study of blood T cell repertoires in COVID-19. Here immunoSEQ multiplex PCR was the method, and the copy in TCRdb shows in-frame clones only, minus some. The sample holds 150,000 to 200,000 clones; around 85% are singletons and the top ten take over 7.5%. Material for sequencing was peripheral blood. The receptors shown here come from a middle-aged man with active or convalescent COVID-19.

The rearrangement joins TRBV24-1 to TRBJ2-7, with D possibly matching TRBD1 (5 bases). This CDR3 is built from 14 residues. Germline V lookup: CDR1 KGHDR, CDR2 SFDVKD. Trimming shortened V by 4 bases and J by 7 bases, and 16 bases separated the two germline ends. For the CDR3, the DNA is TGTGCCACCAGTGAGCCCCGTACACCAGGGGAGCAGTACTTC. This codes for CATSEPRTPGEQYF.

The V and J genes are TRBV5-4 and TRBJ1-3; 9 bases are shared with TRBD1. Germline CDR1 reads SGHNT; CDR2 reads YYREEE (reference sequence). The CDR3 spans 15 residues. The ends lost 3 bases at V and 0 bases at J; junction bases unmatched: 1. DNA for the CDR3: TGTGCCAGCAGCTGGGACAGGGCCTCTGGAAACACCATATATTTT. Translating it yields CASSWDRASGNTIYF.

This clone was picked up a small number of times. The chain has TRBV12-3 or TRBV12-4 and TRBJ2-1; TRBD2 agrees at 9 bases. The J segment lost 8 bases and the V segment lost 6 bases, leaving 5 bases of the junction unmatched. The CDR3 runs 13 residues. The CDR3 is CASRLAGWDEQFF. The CDR3 DNA is TGTGCCAGCAGGCTAGCGGGATGGGATGAGCAGTTCTTC.

In its sample, this clone was seen once. The chain has TRBV9 and TRBJ1-1; D perhaps matches TRBD1 (6 bases). Deletions cut 2 bases from V and 1 base from J, with 12 bases between. The CDR3 extends over 15 amino acids. Germline V gene lookup returns CDR1 SGDLS and CDR2 YYNGEE. In DNA form, the CDR3 reads TGTGCCAGCAGCGTGGCGGCGGGGGCGAACACTGAAGCTTTCTTT. Protein product: CASSVAAGANTEAFF.

The V and J genes are TRBV7-2 and TRBJ2-2; TRBD1 agrees at 8 bases. This CDR3 is 15 amino acids long. V lost 6 bases and J lost 5; bases outside the gene matches: 8. Germline CDR1 SGHTA, CDR2 FQGNSA. As DNA, the CDR3 is TGTGCCAGCAGAATACCGGACAGGGTAACCGGGGAGCTGTTTTTT. Its translation: CASRIPDRVTGELFF. Combining the CDR3 with reference TRBV7-2 and TRBJ2-2 gives the whole variable domain GAGVSQSPSNKVTEKGKDVELRCDPISGHTALYWYRQSLGQGLEFLIYFQGNSAPDKSGLPSDRFSAERTGGSVSTLTIQRTQQEDSAVYLCASRIPDRVTGELFFGEGSRLTVL.

The chain employs TRBV10-3 and TRBJ2-5; D is unresolved. This CDR3 has 13 residues. Per germline, CDR1 ENHRY and CDR2 SYGVKD. Trimming left V 2 bases short and J 5 bases short, with 9 bases between. CDR3 in amino acids: CAISETVIETQYF. The CDR3 DNA sequence: TGTGCCATCAGTGAGACAGTGATTGAGACCCAGTACTTC.

The rearrangement links TRBV20-1 to TRBJ1-1; no clear D gene. Looked up from germline, CDR1 is DFQATT and CDR2 is SNEGSKA (reference sequence). V lost 7 bases, J lost 3 bases, and 9 bases lay in between. The length of the CDR3 is 11 residues. The CDR3 DNA is TGCAGTGGCAGGAAAGACACTGAAGCTTTCTTT. This translates into CSGRKDTEAFF.

The chain uses TRBV5-4 and TRBJ2-1; 7 nucleotides line up with TRBD1. Germline V lookup: CDR1 SGHNT, CDR2 YYREEE (reference sequence). This CDR3 has 16 amino acids. V trimming: 4 bases; J trimming: 7 bases; junction bases outside the gene matches: 14. The CDR3 nucleotides read TGTGCCAGCAGCCCGACAGGTGGACAGGCCCGGAATGAGCAGTTCTTC. Amino acid sequence: CASSPTGGQARNEQFF.

The V gene is TRBV30, the J gene TRBJ1-4, with 11 positions matching TRBD1. V gave up 1 base and J gave up 6 bases; unmatched junction bases: 1. Germline V gives CDR1 GTSNPN, CDR2 SVGIG (reference sequence). The CDR3 has 14 amino acids. The CDR3 is CAWSGDRGYEKLFF. CDR3 sequence (DNA): TGTGCCTGGAGTGGGGACAGGGGGTATGAAAAACTGTTTTTT.

The gene calls are TRBV12-3 or TRBV12-4 and TRBJ1-2, with 10 bases matching TRBD1. V shed 5 bases, J shed 8 bases, and the junction held 5 bases outside the gene matches. The CDR3 runs 13 residues. CDR3 region: CASSRDRGQGYTF. DNA of the CDR3: TGTGCCAGCAGTCGAGACAGGGGGCAAGGCTACACCTTC.

V usage is TRBV7-9 and J usage is TRBJ1-1, with D tentatively TRBD1 (6 bases). Trimming removed 3 bases from V and 9 bases from J, with 17 bases in between. This CDR3 comprises 14 residues. The V gene's germline CDR1 is SEHNR and CDR2 FQNEAQ (reference sequence). The CDR3 sequence: CASSFDQGNYQAFF. Here the CDR3 DNA reads TGTGCCAGCAGCTTCGACCAGGGGAATTATCAAGCTTTCTTT. The whole variable domain, remainder taken from reference TRBV7-9 and TRBJ1-1, is DTGVSQNPRHKITKRGQNVTFRCDPISEHNRLYWYRQTLGQGPEFLTYFQNEAQLEKSRLLSDRFSAERPKGSFSTLEIQRTEQGDSAMYLCASSFDQGNYQAFFGQGTRLTVV.

V is TRBV14 and J is TRBJ1-1; the D gene is possibly TRBD1 (5 bases). The germline CDR1 and CDR2 sequences are SGHDN and FVKESK. V was cut by 6 bases and J by 12 bases, with 20 bases left in between. The CDR3 extends over 13 amino acids. The CDR3 sequence is CASRPEGRPQSFF. In DNA, the CDR3 is TGTGCCAGCAGACCGGAGGGACGGCCCCAGTCTTTCTTT. The whole variable domain, remainder taken from reference TRBV14 and TRBJ1-1, is EAGVTQFPSHSVIEKGQTVTLRCDPISGHDNLYWYRRVMGKEIKFLLHFVKESKQDESGMPNNRFLAERTGGTYSTLKVQPAELEDSGVYFCASRPEGRPQSFFGQGTRLTVV.